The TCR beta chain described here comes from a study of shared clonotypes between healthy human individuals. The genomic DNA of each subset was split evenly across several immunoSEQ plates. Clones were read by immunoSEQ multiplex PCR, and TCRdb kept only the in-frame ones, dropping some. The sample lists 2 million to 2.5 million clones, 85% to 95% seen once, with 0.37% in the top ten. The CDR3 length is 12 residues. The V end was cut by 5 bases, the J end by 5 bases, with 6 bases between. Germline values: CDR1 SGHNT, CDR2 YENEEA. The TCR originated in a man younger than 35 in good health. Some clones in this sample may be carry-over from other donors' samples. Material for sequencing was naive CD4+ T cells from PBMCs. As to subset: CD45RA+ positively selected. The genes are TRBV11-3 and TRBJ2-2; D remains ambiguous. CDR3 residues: CASSHPTGELFF. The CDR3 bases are TGTGCCAGCAGCCACCCAACCGGGGAGCTGTTTTTT.